These 3 T cell receptor beta chains came from one sample sequenced in a study of OX40 agonist ivuxolimab in advanced cancers. Clones were read by immunoSEQ multiplex PCR, and TCRdb kept only the in-frame ones, dropping some. The repertoire holds about 37,000 clones, with more than 75% as singletons. Specimen: CD4+ or CD8+ T cells sorted from blood, collected in a trial of the OX40 agonist ivuxolimab. These receptors were obtained from an adult with an advanced solid tumor such as melanoma, head and neck, liver or kidney cancer.

The chain recombines TRBV7-2 with TRBJ2-7, with 8 bases aligning to TRBD1. CDR1 and CDR2 (germline): SGHTA, FQGNSA. The CDR3 consists of 13 residues. With 5 bases clipped from V and 7 bases from J, the junction kept 7 bases outside the gene matches. The CDR3 here is CASSDRGPFEQYF. CDR3 coding DNA: TGTGCCAGCAGCGACAGGGGTCCCTTTGAGCAGTACTTC.

The chain links TRBV20-1 to TRBJ1-1; D unresolved. Trimming removed 0 bases at V and 8 bases at J, with 4 bases between. Germline V gene sequence: CDR1 DFQATT, CDR2 SNEGSKA (reference sequence). The CDR3 is 10 residues long. The CDR3 DNA reads TGCAGTGCTAGAGAAATGGAAGCTTTCTTT. Protein product: CSAREMEAFF.

V and J are TRBV9 and TRBJ2-5, with D perhaps assigned TRBD1 or TRBD2 (7 bases each). This CDR3 contains 17 residues. From germline, CDR1 is SGDLS and CDR2 YYNGEE. The V and J ends lost 2 bases and 0 bases respectively, with 17 bases between them. CDR3: CASSVSKAGGDQETQYF. The CDR3 bases are TGTGCCAGCAGCGTTTCTAAGGCAGGGGGGGACCAAGAGACCCAGTACTTC.